The 21 T cell receptor beta chains presented below share a single source sample, sequenced in a study of breast tumors, draining lymph nodes, adjacent tissues. Axillary draining lymph nodes of breast cancer patients supplied the node samples. TCRdb re-called the multiplex PCR reads through MiXCR, storing one row per CDR3 protein. Here the sample spans about 130,000 distinct CDR3 sequences, 20% to 25% being singletons. Material for sequencing was axillary lymph node tissue. These receptor sequences come from a female donor with breast cancer. Some clones in this sample may be carry-over from other donors' samples.

This clonotype came up many times. V is TRBV27 and J is TRBJ2-7; TRBD2 matches at 7 bases. Germline V gene data show CDR1 as MNHEY and CDR2 as SMNVEV (reference sequence). The CDR3 is made up of 15 amino acids. Germline trimming cut 5 bases from V and 7 bases from J; bases unmatched to any gene: 14. Written as DNA, the CDR3 is TGTGCCAGCAGTCTGATTGAGGCGGGAGTTGGGGAGCAGTACTTC. As protein: CASSLIEAGVGEQYF.

A word on this clonotype: A read error may explain this, as a much larger clone is one base away. The rearrangement joins TRBV10-3 to TRBJ2-7; D gene uncertain. Germline V gene sequence: CDR1 ENHRY, CDR2 SYGVKD. CDR3 length equals 13 residues. Deletions cut 6 bases from V and 3 bases from J, with 12 bases between. CDR3 sequence: CAIRPGYGYEQYF. DNA for the CDR3: TGTGCCATCAGGCCTGGGTACGGCTACGAGCAGTACTTC.

A word on this clonotype: This clone may be a read error of a much larger clone one base away. The V and J genes are TRBV6-1 and TRBJ2-7, with D tentatively TRBD2 (6 bases). Trimming took off 6 bases at V and 9 bases at J, with 18 bases between the two ends. Germline V lookup: CDR1 MNHNS, CDR2 SASEGT. The CDR3 sequence is 13 residues long. The CDR3: CASSQGRIRGQYF. The CDR3 DNA follows: TGTGCCAGCAGCCAAGGGAGGATACGGGGGCAGTACTTC.

This clonotype was recorded many times. V and J are TRBV12-3 or TRBV12-4 and TRBJ2-7; 9 nucleotides agree with TRBD1. This CDR3 contains 14 residues. The J segment lost 5 bases and the V segment lost 6 bases, leaving 8 bases of the junction unmatched. The CDR3 DNA reads TGTGCCAGCAGCCCTGCCGGACAGGGGAACGAGCAGTACTTC. The encoded protein is CASSPAGQGNEQYF.

This clonotype was observed at least ten times. The gene calls are TRBV6-5 and TRBJ2-3; 8 positions agree with TRBD2. Germline CDR1 and CDR2: MNHEY and SVGAGI. V shed 4 bases, J shed 6 bases, and the junction held 9 bases outside the gene matches. The CDR3 is 15 amino acids. The CDR3 DNA reads as TGTGCCAGCAGTTGGTTGGGAGCGGGAGTGGATACGCAGTATTTT. This codes for CASSWLGAGVDTQYF.

The chain is built from TRBV3-1 and TRBJ2-5; the match to TRBD2 covers 10 bases. CDR3 length: 15 residues. Unmatched junction bases numbered 5, after V lost 3 bases and J lost 4 bases. CDR1 and CDR2 (germline): LGHDT, YNNKEL (reference sequence). The CDR3 DNA is TGTGCCAGCAGCCAGAAAGCGGGAGGGCCAGAGACCCAGTACTTC. Amino acid sequence: CASSQKAGGPETQYF.

This clonotype was detected a few times. The rearrangement joins TRBV5-4 to TRBJ1-4; D possibly corresponds to TRBD1 (6 bases). V was cut by 0 bases and J by 7 bases, with 22 bases left in between. Germline V CDR1 and CDR2: SGHNT, YYREEE (reference sequence). This CDR3 contains 18 residues. CDR3 loop: CASSLAGDTVPRAEKLFF. CDR3 DNA sequence: TGTGCCAGCAGCTTGGCGGGGGACACCGTCCCTCGGGCTGAAAAACTGTTTTTT. Based on the CDR3 plus reference TRBV5-4 and TRBJ1-4, the full variable domain is ETGVTQSPTHLIKTRGQQVTLRCSSQSGHNTVSWYQQALGQGPQFIFQYYREEENGRGNFPPRFSGLQFPNYSSELNVNALELDDSALYLCASSLAGDTVPRAEKLFFGSGTQLSVL.

This clonotype was counted ten times or more. This chain connects TRBV2 to TRBJ2-1, with TRBD1 matching 9 bases. After removal of 4 bases from V and 6 bases from J, the junction contained 4 bases not matched to a gene. Germline lookup yields CDR1 SNHLY and CDR2 FYNNEI. The CDR3 is made up of 14 amino acids. In DNA, the CDR3 is TGTGCCAGCAGTGCGGACAGGGGACGCAATGAGCAGTTCTTC. This sequence encodes CASSADRGRNEQFF.

Worth noting for this clonotype: The conserved phenylalanine or tryptophan is not found at the CDR3 terminus, so this likely reflects a read error. The genes are TRBV20-1 and TRBJ2-5, with 15 positions matching TRBD2. Trimming at V came to 6 bases and at J to 5 bases, leaving 7 bases not matched to a gene. The germline CDR1 and CDR2 sequences are DFQATT and SNEGSKA (reference sequence). This CDR3 is built from 15 residues. CDR3 sequence reads: CSARPGLAGGETQYL. For the CDR3, the DNA is TGCAGTGCCAGGCCTGGACTAGCGGGAGGGGAGACCCAGTACCTC.

This clonotype has just a few counts. CDR3 in amino acids: CASSQDGLAQETQYF. CDR3 bases: TGTGCCAGCAGCCAAGACGGTCTAGCTCAAGAGACCCAGTACTTC. This rearrangement joins TRBV3-1 to TRBJ2-5, with D tentatively TRBD2 (5 bases). The length of the CDR3 is 15 residues. Trimming cost V 0 bases and J 2 bases, with 10 bases left between them. Per germline, CDR1 LGHDT and CDR2 YNNKEL (reference sequence).

The chain links TRBV24-1 to TRBJ2-1; 8 bases line up with TRBD2. The germline V gene has CDR1 KGHDR and CDR2 SFDVKD. V lost 3 bases and J lost 5; bases outside the gene matches: 8. This CDR3 has 16 residues. CDR3 sequence: CATSDRSGDLDNEQFF. CDR3 nucleotides: TGTGCCACCAGTGATCGTAGCGGGGATTTAGACAATGAGCAGTTCTTC.

J is TRBJ1-2 and V is TRBV19; 7 bases agree with TRBD1. This CDR3 has 16 amino acids. V was pared by 5 bases and J by 4 bases, with 13 bases of the junction left unmatched. CDR1 is LNHDA, CDR2 SQIVND, per germline (reference sequence). The CDR3 sequence: CASSLSGQEYFYGYTF. In nucleotides, the CDR3 is TGTGCCAGTAGTCTCAGCGGACAGGAATATTTCTATGGCTACACCTTC. Combining the CDR3 with reference TRBV19 and TRBJ1-2 gives the whole variable domain DGGITQSPKYLFRKEGQNVTLSCEQNLNHDAMYWYRQDPGQGLRLIYYSQIVNDFQKGDIAEGYSVSREKKESFPLTVTSAQKNPTAFYLCASSLSGQEYFYGYTFGSGTRLTVV.

Many counts were recorded for this clonotype. The CDR3 nucleotides are TGCGCCAGCAGCCCCCTTGGGACTAGCGGGAGCCACGAGCAGTACTTC. This codes for CASSPLGTSGSHEQYF. This chain uses TRBV5-1 with TRBJ2-7; 14 bases match TRBD2. Per germline, CDR1 SGHRS and CDR2 YFSETQ. The CDR3 is 16 residues long. The V segment lost 4 bases and the J segment 5 bases; nucleotides outside the gene matches: 8.

This clonotype was seen ten or more times. The chain carries TRBV20-1 and TRBJ2-3; D unclear. Trimming pared 0 bases from V and 10 bases from J, leaving 17 bases between. Germline loops: CDR1 DFQATT, CDR2 SNEGSKA (reference sequence). This CDR3 contains 14 residues. The CDR3 nucleotides are TGCAGTGCTAGAGATTTACGGAGCCCCGTTGCGCAGTATTTT. Its translation: CSARDLRSPVAQYF.

Regarding this clonotype: This may stem from a read error, because a much larger clone lies one nucleotide away. The V gene is TRBV4-2, the J gene TRBJ2-1; 10 bases align to TRBD2. The CDR3 is 15 amino acids. CDR1 and CDR2 from the germline V gene are LGHNA and YNFKEQ. The CDR3 DNA reads TGTACCAGCAGCCAAGATAGACTAGCGGGCAATGAGCAGTTCTTC. Its protein is CTSSQDRLAGNEQFF.

In its sample, this clonotype was seen a few times. V usage is TRBV30 and J usage is TRBJ2-5; TRBD2 matches 10 bases. This CDR3 is built from 13 residues. CDR1 is GTSNPN and CDR2 is SVGIG in the germline V gene (reference sequence). With 2 bases clipped from V and 3 bases from J, the junction kept 0 bases outside the gene matches. In DNA, the CDR3 is TGTGCCTGGAGTACTAGCGGGAAAGAGACCCAGTACTTC. Protein: CAWSTSGKETQYF.

This clonotype appeared many times. This chain uses TRBV5-1 with TRBJ1-6, with D uncertain. Trimming cost V 2 bases and J 8 bases, with 11 bases left between them. This CDR3 is built from 14 residues. Germline values: CDR1 SGHRS, CDR2 YFSETQ. The CDR3 loop reads CASSFEGGDSPLHF. The CDR3 nucleotides are TGCGCCAGCAGCTTCGAGGGAGGAGATTCACCCCTCCACTTT.

The V call is TRBV5-1, the J call TRBJ1-1; D not certain. The germline V gene has CDR1 SGHRS and CDR2 YFSETQ. V was cut by 0 bases and J by 10 bases, with 7 bases left in between. The CDR3 contains 11 residues. CDR3 loop: CASSLGGLAFF. CDR3 bases: TGCGCCAGCAGCTTGGGAGGGCTAGCTTTCTTT.

This clonotype appeared many times. The chain links TRBV7-2 to TRBJ2-2, with TRBD2 matching over 9 bases. V gave up 5 bases and J gave up 6 bases; unmatched junction bases: 10. This CDR3 is built from 16 residues. The germline V gene has CDR1 SGHTA and CDR2 FQGNSA. This chain's CDR3 is CASSTIAGALPGELFF. CDR3 nucleotides: TGTGCCAGCAGCACCATAGCGGGAGCCCTACCCGGGGAGCTGTTTTTT.

This clonotype was seen many times. The chain joins TRBV20-1 to TRBJ1-2; TRBD1 matches at 11 bases. The CDR3 length is 14 residues. In germline, CDR1 is DFQATT, CDR2 SNEGSKA (reference sequence). V was pared by 3 bases and J by 4 bases, with 4 bases of the junction left unmatched. The CDR3 nucleotides are TGCAGTGCTAGGGGGGGGACAGGGGGCTATGGCTACACCTTC. Translating gives CSARGGTGGYGYTF.

This clonotype showed up many times. This chain uses TRBV6-4 with TRBJ2-2, with 11 bases identical to TRBD2. The CDR3 is made up of 15 amino acids. The germline V gene has CDR1 MRHNA and CDR2 SNTAGT. The V gene end was trimmed by 6 bases and the J gene end by 4 bases; junction bases not matched to a gene: 4. As DNA, the CDR3 is TGTGCCAGCAGCCCGACTAGCGGGATCACCGGGGAGCTGTTTTTT. It translates to CASSPTSGITGELFF.